Included here is one T cell receptor beta chain sequence, with context. Its antigen is undetermined. This entry belongs to a study of T-cell reconstitution after alpha-beta-depleted transplantation in children. Preparing the TCRbeta library involved the use of unique molecular identifiers. From the PCR reads, TCRdb called clonotypes with MiXCR, one entry per CDR3 protein. The sample has 450,000 to 600,000 distinct CDR3 sequences, about an eighth seen once. Study-wide results and caveats: At day 60, the high TCRbeta diversity found in some patients originated from recipient T cells and thymic progenitors that had survived. After transplant, at about two months, alpha-beta T cells were reportedly derived from several hundred expanded graft clones. T-cell counts and diversity were attributed mostly to newly produced T cells one year after transplant.

The CDR3 contains 13 residues. The V end lost 4 bases, the J end lost 7 bases, and 14 bases lay between the germline ends. The V gene's germline CDR1 is SGDLS and CDR2 YYNGEE. V is TRBV9 and J is TRBJ2-5; D gene unclear. This TCR derives from a male patient between 5 and 17 years old who had a stem cell transplant for acute myeloid leukemia, so the T cells may come from the graft donor. This sample comprised PBMCs, mostly from graft donor cells, obtained 360 days after TCRalphabeta/CD19-depleted stem cell transplant. CDR3 DNA: TGTGCCAGCAGCTCCGCCGGCACGGGGACCCAGTACTTC. This sequence encodes CASSSAGTGTQYF.